The 21 T cell receptor beta chains below come from one sample, sequenced in a study of Ad26.COV2.S vaccination and SARS-CoV-2 variants. The treatment here: 15 to 20 received Ad26.COV2.S at low or high dose, single or two shots; 5 received placebo; per-sample allocation not given. After the first vaccine or placebo injection, samples were drawn on day 63. Produced via immunoSEQ multiplex PCR; TCRdb's table is partial and in-frame only. The table lists 350,000 to 450,000 clones, around 93% of them singletons, with over 1.5% in the top ten. This sample comprised peripheral blood, obtained in a trial of Ad26.COV2.S vaccine versus placebo. The receptors stem from a person aged 18 to 59 who received the Ad26.COV2.S COVID-19 vaccine or a placebo.

The chain couples TRBV19 to TRBJ2-7, with 9 bases fitting TRBD1. Germline V gene sequence: CDR1 LNHDA, CDR2 SQIVND (reference sequence). J was trimmed by 5 bases and V by 5 bases; bases with no gene match: 7. The CDR3 has 14 amino acids. The CDR3 reads CASSGYTGGNEQYF. Here the CDR3 DNA reads TGTGCCAGTAGTGGTTATACAGGGGGCAACGAGCAGTACTTC.

The chain joins TRBV7-9 to TRBJ1-2; no clear D gene. The CDR3 has 14 residues. V lost 7 bases to trimming and J lost 5 bases, with 17 bases between them. Per germline, CDR1 SEHNR and CDR2 FQNEAQ (reference sequence). CDR3 DNA: TGTGCCAGCAACCAGCTCCCGGTGCAGTATGGCTACACCTTC. Protein sequence: CASNQLPVQYGYTF.

The chain carries TRBV6-6 and TRBJ2-1; D might be TRBD2 (6 bases). CDR1 and CDR2 (germline): MNHNY, SVGAGI (reference sequence). The V and J ends lost 7 bases and 2 bases respectively, with 15 bases between them. The CDR3 covers 15 residues. In DNA, the CDR3 is TGTGCCAGCATGGGCGGACTACTCACCTACAATGAGCAGTTCTTC. Encoded protein: CASMGGLLTYNEQFF.

The gene calls are TRBV12-3 or TRBV12-4 and TRBJ2-3, with a weak D call TRBD2 (5 bases). Trimming stripped 10 bases from V and 4 bases from J, with 15 bases between. CDR3 size: 13 residues. The CDR3 DNA is TGTGCCACGAGGGTTTCTGGGGCAGATACGCAGTATTTT. Its protein is CATRVSGADTQYF.

This chain connects TRBV7-2 to TRBJ1-1, with no clear D. The CDR3 contains 14 residues. CDR1 and CDR2 (germline): SGHTA, FQGNSA. Trimming took off 0 bases at V and 4 bases at J, with 9 bases between the two ends. DNA for the CDR3: TGTGCCAGCAGCTTAGCGACGGGTTCCACTGAAGCTTTCTTT. Translated: CASSLATGSTEAFF.

V and J are TRBV19 and TRBJ2-5; TRBD1 might be the D (6 bases). V shed 6 bases and J shed 3 bases, with 17 bases lying between them. This CDR3 is 15 amino acids long. The germline CDR1 and CDR2 sequences are LNHDA and SQIVND (reference sequence). This CDR3 reads CASSRDPDSEETQYF. In DNA form, the CDR3 reads TGTGCCAGTAGCCGAGATCCGGACAGCGAAGAGACCCAGTACTTC.

The chain employs TRBV6-1 and TRBJ1-1, with TRBD1 as a possible D gene (5 bases). Germline lookup yields CDR1 MNHNS and CDR2 SASEGT. The ends were cut back, 3 bases at V and 2 bases at J, with 10 bases in the middle. The CDR3 contains 14 residues. The CDR3 coding sequence is TGTGCCAGCAGTGATGGGGCAGAAAACACTGAAGCTTTCTTT. Its translation is CASSDGAENTEAFF.

J is TRBJ2-3 and V is TRBV5-1; TRBD1 agrees at 7 bases. J gave up 1 base and V 4 bases, and 9 bases lay outside the gene matches. Germline V CDR1 and CDR2: SGHRS, YFSETQ. The CDR3 has 16 residues. CDR3 loop: CASSPRQGSGTDTQYF. Here the CDR3 DNA reads TGCGCCAGCAGCCCGCGACAGGGAAGCGGCACAGATACGCAGTATTTT.

The CDR3 nucleotides are TGTGCCACACCCGCAGGAAGGACGACGAGCTCTGGAAACACCATATATTTT. Its protein is CATPAGRTTSSGNTIYF. The gene calls are TRBV7-9 and TRBJ1-3; D is unresolved. V was pared by 10 bases and J by 0 bases, with 22 bases between. CDR1 is SEHNR and CDR2 is FQNEAQ in the germline V gene (reference sequence). The CDR3 contains 17 residues.

The CDR3 region has the DNA TGCGCCAGCAGCCCCGGACTGATCTCTGGGGCCAACGTCCTGACTTTC. Its translation: CASSPGLISGANVLTF. The chain joins TRBV5-1 to TRBJ2-6; TRBD2 is a possible D gene (5 bases). The V gene's germline CDR1 is SGHRS and CDR2 YFSETQ. The ends were cut back, 4 bases at V and 0 bases at J, with 11 bases in the middle. The CDR3 consists of 16 residues.

This chain uses TRBV30 with TRBJ1-2; TRBD1 agrees at 8 bases. The CDR3 has 13 residues. The V segment lost 5 bases and the J segment 5 bases; nucleotides outside the gene matches: 7. Germline loops: CDR1 GTSNPN, CDR2 SVGIG (reference sequence). Here the CDR3 reads CAWEQGGRYGYTF. The DNA of the CDR3 is TGTGCCTGGGAACAGGGGGGTCGTTATGGCTACACCTTC. Based on the CDR3 plus reference TRBV30 and TRBJ1-2, the full variable domain is SQTIHQWPATLVQPVGSPLSLECTVEGTSNPNLYWYRQAAGRGLQLLFYSVGIGQISSEVPQNLSASRPQDRQFILSSKKLLLSDSGFYLCAWEQGGRYGYTFGSGTRLTVV.

V usage is TRBV27 and J usage is TRBJ2-7, with D perhaps TRBD1 (6 bases). Germline lookup yields CDR1 MNHEY and CDR2 SMNVEV (reference sequence). This CDR3 comprises 13 residues. Trimming cost V 8 bases and J 3 bases, with 14 bases left between them. The CDR3 loop reads CASGVSQGYEQYF. CDR3 in DNA: TGTGCCAGCGGGGTATCACAGGGCTACGAGCAGTACTTC.

The V and J genes are TRBV27 and TRBJ2-7, with TRBD2 identical over 8 bases. Germline V lookup: CDR1 MNHEY, CDR2 SMNVEV (reference sequence). The junction had 9 bases not matched to a gene; V was cut back by 5 bases and J by 3 bases. This CDR3 is built from 15 residues. The CDR3 loop is CASSQPGGSGYEQYF. In nucleotides, the CDR3 is TGTGCCAGCAGTCAACCGGGGGGGTCGGGCTACGAGCAGTACTTC.

J is TRBJ1-4 and V is TRBV3-1 (or the pseudogene TRBV3-2); TRBD1 aligns across 10 bases. The CDR3 sequence is 15 residues long. CDR1 and CDR2 (germline): LGHDT, YNNKEL (reference sequence). J gave up 6 bases and V 4 bases, and 5 bases lay outside the gene matches. The CDR3 is CASSRQGAAHEKLFF. The CDR3, as DNA: TGTGCCAGCAGCCGACAGGGGGCGGCCCATGAAAAACTGTTTTTT.

This clone was detected only once. The chain joins TRBV5-4 to TRBJ2-1; the D gene could be TRBD1 or TRBD2 (6 bases each). Trimming took 3 bases from V and 7 from J, leaving 17 bases between them. CDR3 length: 15 residues. Germline V gene lookup returns CDR1 SGHNT and CDR2 YYREEE (reference sequence). DNA of the CDR3: TGTGCCAGCAGCTCTGGTTGGGGGGCGCAGAATGAGCAGTTCTTC. Protein sequence: CASSSGWGAQNEQFF. Full variable domain (outside the CDR3, taken from reference TRBV5-4 and TRBJ2-1): ETGVTQSPTHLIKTRGQQVTLRCSSQSGHNTVSWYQQALGQGPQFIFQYYREEENGRGNFPPRFSGLQFPNYSSELNVNALELDDSALYLCASSSGWGAQNEQFFGPGTRLTVL.

The chain uses TRBV30 and TRBJ1-2, with a tentative D call TRBD1 (5 bases). This CDR3 contains 14 residues. V was trimmed by 4 bases and J by 1 base, leaving 13 bases between them. Germline assignment: CDR1 GTSNPN and CDR2 SVGIG (reference sequence). The CDR3 is CAWTVTDLNYGYTF. CDR3 coding DNA: TGTGCCTGGACGGTGACAGACCTTAACTATGGCTACACCTTC.

The rearrangement links TRBV7-2 to TRBJ1-2; weak D call: TRBD1 (5 bases). The germline V gene has CDR1 SGHTA and CDR2 FQGNSA. With 4 bases removed from V and 4 bases from J, the gap between germline ends came to 10 bases. CDR3 length: 13 residues. The CDR3: CASSSGAGYGYTF. CDR3 DNA: TGTGCCAGCAGCTCCGGGGCCGGCTATGGCTACACCTTC. The variable domain in full, completed from reference TRBV7-2 and TRBJ1-2, reads GAGVSQSPSNKVTEKGKDVELRCDPISGHTALYWYRQSLGQGLEFLIYFQGNSAPDKSGLPSDRFSAERTGGSVSTLTIQRTQQEDSAVYLCASSSGAGYGYTFGSGTRLTVV.

The chain has TRBV12-3 or TRBV12-4 and TRBJ1-1, with unresolved D. This CDR3 spans 11 amino acids. V was trimmed by 8 bases and J by 1 base, leaving 5 bases between them. CDR3 amino acids: CASRTNTEAFF. Written as DNA, the CDR3 is TGTGCCAGCCGTACGAACACTGAAGCTTTCTTT.

J is TRBJ2-1 and V is TRBV27, with D unresolved. This CDR3 contains 14 residues. V lost 0 bases and J 12 bases, leaving 15 bases between the germline ends. CDR1 MNHEY and CDR2 SMNVEV come from the germline V gene (reference sequence). CDR3 sequence reads: CASSLSGQTVRQFF. The CDR3 DNA is TGTGCCAGCAGTTTATCTGGGCAGACCGTGAGGCAGTTCTTC.

The chain joins TRBV4-3 to TRBJ2-2; D remains ambiguous. V was trimmed by 0 bases and J by 4 bases, leaving 18 bases between them. The CDR3 extends over 18 amino acids. CDR1 and CDR2 from the germline V gene are LGHNA and YSLEER. In DNA, the CDR3 is TGCGCCAGCAGCCAAGATCTTGTTGGCAGGTTTACCACCGGGGAGCTGTTTTTT. This encodes CASSQDLVGRFTTGELFF.

This clone was seen just once. The rearrangement links TRBV24-1 to TRBJ2-6; D may be TRBD1 (5 bases). V was pared by 5 bases and J by 4 bases, with 14 bases between. Germline loops: CDR1 KGHDR, CDR2 SFDVKD. This CDR3 has 16 residues. The CDR3 region is CATSAPGLRGANVLTF. The CDR3 coding sequence is TGTGCCACCAGTGCCCCAGGGTTACGAGGGGCCAACGTCCTGACTTTC.